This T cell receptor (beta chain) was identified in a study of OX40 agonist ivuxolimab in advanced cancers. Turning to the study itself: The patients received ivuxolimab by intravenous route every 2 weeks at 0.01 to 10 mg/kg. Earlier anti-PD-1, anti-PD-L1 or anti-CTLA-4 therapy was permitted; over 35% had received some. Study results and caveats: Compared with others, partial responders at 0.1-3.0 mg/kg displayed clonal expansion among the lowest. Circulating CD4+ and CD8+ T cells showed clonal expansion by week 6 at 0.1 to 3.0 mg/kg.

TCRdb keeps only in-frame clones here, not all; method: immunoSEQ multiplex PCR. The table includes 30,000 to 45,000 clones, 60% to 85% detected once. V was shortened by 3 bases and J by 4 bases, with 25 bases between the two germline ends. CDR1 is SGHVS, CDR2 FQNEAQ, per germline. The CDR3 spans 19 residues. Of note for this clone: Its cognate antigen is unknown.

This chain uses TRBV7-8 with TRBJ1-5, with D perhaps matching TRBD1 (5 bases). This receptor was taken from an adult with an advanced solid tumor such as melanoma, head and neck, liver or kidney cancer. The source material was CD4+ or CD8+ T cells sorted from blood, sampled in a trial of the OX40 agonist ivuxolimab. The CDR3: CASSFARGRGATWNQPQHF. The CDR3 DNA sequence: TGTGCCAGCAGCTTCGCTAGGGGCCGAGGCGCGACATGGAATCAGCCCCAGCATTTT.